Shown below are 8 T cell receptor beta chains from a single sample sequenced in a study of T-cell reconstitution after alpha-beta-depleted transplantation in children. The TCRbeta library was prepared with unique molecular identifiers. Using its own MiXCR run on the PCR reads, TCRdb lists one record per CDR3 protein. The sample comprises a few hundred thousand distinct CDR3 sequences, roughly 22% of which are singletons, and 3% to 4% rests with the top ten. This specimen consisted of PBMCs from the stem cell graft donor, obtained from the stem cell graft. These receptors were taken from a human donor who donated a stem cell graft to a child with acute myeloid leukemia.

The rearrangement links TRBV4-1 to TRBJ2-1; TRBD2 agrees at 8 bases. V was pared by 0 bases and J by 14 bases, with 15 bases of the junction left unmatched. CDR3 length: 16 residues. Per germline, CDR1 MGHRA and CDR2 YSYEKL. The CDR3 nucleotides are TGCGCCAGCAGCCAAGAGCCAGCGGGAGACATCCCCGTAAAGTTCTTC. It codes for CASSQEPAGDIPVKFF.

V and J are TRBV23-1 and TRBJ1-5, with unresolved D. TRBV23-1 counts as an open reading frame of uncertain function. The CDR3 is 14 residues long. The germline V and J ends were trimmed by 2 bases and 9 bases, with 14 bases remaining between them. CDR3 nucleotides: TGCGCCAGCAGTCAAAACCCCACAGTTGCGCCCCAGCATTTT. Its translation: CASSQNPTVAPQHF.

The chain uses TRBV28 and TRBJ2-2; 10 positions match TRBD1. The junction had 10 bases not matched to a gene; V was cut back by 6 bases and J by 3 bases. The germline CDR1 and CDR2 sequences are MDHEN and SYDVKM. The CDR3 has 17 amino acids. Here the CDR3 reads CASSPHETGGHTGELFF. The DNA for the CDR3 is TGTGCCAGCAGCCCCCACGAGACAGGGGGCCACACCGGGGAGCTGTTTTTT.

This clonotype has at least ten counts. V and J are TRBV25-1 and TRBJ2-7, with 9 bases lining up with TRBD1. The CDR3 is 13 amino acids. V gave up 3 bases and J gave up 6 bases; unmatched junction bases: 3. Germline V gene lookup returns CDR1 MGHDK and CDR2 SYGVNS. CDR3 in amino acids: CASSDTGGSEQYF. The CDR3 DNA is TGTGCCAGCAGTGATACAGGGGGCAGCGAGCAGTACTTC.

V usage is TRBV29-1 and J usage is TRBJ2-4; possibly TRBD1 for D (5 bases). The V and J ends lost 4 bases and 0 bases respectively, with 7 bases between them. The CDR3 has 13 residues. The germline V gene has CDR1 SQVTM and CDR2 ANQGSEA. CDR3 DNA sequence: TGCAGCGTTGCGACAGTAGCCAAAAACATTCAGTACTTC. The encoded protein is CSVATVAKNIQYF.

A note on this clonotype: Since a much larger clone is just one base distant, this may be a read error. The rearrangement joins TRBV29-1 to TRBJ2-7; 15 bases align to TRBD2. CDR1 is SQVTM, CDR2 ANQGSEA, per germline. Germline trimming cut 7 bases from V and 2 bases from J; bases unmatched to any gene: 6. This CDR3 comprises 15 residues. The CDR3 region is CSAGRTSGRAYEQYF. In DNA, the CDR3 is TGCAGCGCTGGCCGGACTAGCGGGAGGGCCTACGAGCAGTACTTC.

This clonotype was observed at least ten times. The chain carries TRBV20-1 and TRBJ2-1; a possible D gene is TRBD1 (6 bases). The germline V gene has CDR1 DFQATT and CDR2 SNEGSKA (reference sequence). The V gene lost 5 bases and the J gene lost 7 bases, with 18 bases spanning the gap. The CDR3 spans 14 residues. CDR3 residues: CSADTQGMSNEQFF. CDR3 nucleotides: TGCAGTGCTGATACACAGGGAATGAGTAATGAGCAGTTCTTC.

This chain uses TRBV11-2 with TRBJ2-3; D gene ambiguous. CDR3 size: 12 residues. CDR1 and CDR2 from the germline V gene are SGHAT and FQNNGV. V lost 6 bases and J 4 bases, leaving 8 bases between the germline ends. DNA for the CDR3: TGTGCCAGCAGGCAGAGAGCAGATACGCAGTATTTT. Its translation is CASRQRADTQYF.